The 10 T cell receptor beta chains below come from one sample, sequenced in a study of vaccination and CD4 T cells after COVID-19. TCRdb analysed the PCR reads with MiXCR anew, one entry per CDR3 protein. Counted here are around 15,000 distinct CDR3 sequences, 66% occurring once; the ten biggest clones make up 0.95% to 1.3%. Source: CD4+ T cells from blood, taken after SARS-CoV-2 vaccination. The source of these receptors is a human donor who had recovered from COVID-19.

This clonotype was detected once. The chain uses TRBV20-1 and TRBJ2-1; TRBD2 matches at 11 bases. J gave up 9 bases and V 1 base, and 8 bases lay outside the gene matches. The CDR3 runs to 15 residues. CDR1 is DFQATT and CDR2 is SNEGSKA in the germline V gene (reference sequence). CDR3 in amino acids: CSARVAGGPPAEQFF. The CDR3 DNA sequence: TGCAGTGCTAGAGTAGCGGGAGGGCCTCCCGCTGAGCAGTTCTTC.

This clonotype occurred a few times. The V and J genes are TRBV24-1 and TRBJ1-1, with no clear D. Germline loops: CDR1 KGHDR, CDR2 SFDVKD. Trimming took off 4 bases at V and 9 bases at J, with 17 bases between the two ends. CDR3 length equals 14 residues. CDR3 protein: CATSDPRRTDQAFF. The CDR3 DNA reads as TGTGCCACCAGTGACCCGAGGAGGACGGACCAAGCTTTCTTT.

The V gene is TRBV19, the J gene TRBJ1-2; D may be TRBD1 (6 bases). The CDR3 covers 17 residues. The germline gives CDR1 LNHDA, CDR2 SQIVND (reference sequence). The germline V and J ends were trimmed by 3 bases and 1 base, with 18 bases remaining between them. CDR3 sequence (DNA): TGTGCCAGTAGTATCGACCCGACAGGACAAAGTAACTATGGCTACACCTTC. Translated: CASSIDPTGQSNYGYTF.

The chain is built from TRBV28 and TRBJ2-6, with TRBD2 identical over 11 bases. The CDR3 loop spans 21 amino acids. V shed 2 bases, J shed 4 bases, and the junction held 16 bases outside the gene matches. Germline V gene data show CDR1 as MDHEN and CDR2 as SYDVKM. CDR3 coding DNA: TGTGCCAGCAGTTTAGGGCTAGCGGGAGGCTTTAGAGCCCCCGGGGCCAACGTCCTGACTTTC. Residues: CASSLGLAGGFRAPGANVLTF.

This sequence joins TRBV20-1 and TRBJ2-5; D ambiguous. Germline V lookup: CDR1 DFQATT, CDR2 SNEGSKA (reference sequence). This CDR3 contains 15 residues. The V and J ends lost 3 bases and 0 bases respectively, with 14 bases between them. The CDR3 here is CSASAPATYQETQYF. The CDR3 nucleotides are TGCAGTGCTAGTGCCCCAGCGACGTACCAAGAGACCCAGTACTTC.

The rearrangement links TRBV20-1 to TRBJ1-5, with TRBD1 as a possible D gene (5 bases). V lost 6 bases, J lost 2 bases, and 17 bases lay in between. Germline CDR1 reads DFQATT; CDR2 reads SNEGSKA (reference sequence). This CDR3 contains 15 residues. The CDR3 protein is CSATGRGVGNQPQHF. Here the CDR3 DNA reads TGCAGTGCCACAGGACGAGGGGTCGGCAATCAGCCCCAGCATTTT.

This chain links TRBV20-1 with TRBJ2-2; D is unclear. The CDR3 is 12 amino acids. CDR1 and CDR2 (germline): DFQATT, SNEGSKA (reference sequence). Trimming left V 3 bases short and J 3 bases short, with 5 bases between. In nucleotides, the CDR3 is TGCAGTGCTAGGAAGGACACCGGGGAGCTGTTTTTT. Its protein product is CSARKDTGELFF.

The chain is built from TRBV10-3 and TRBJ2-1, with 9 bases aligning to TRBD2. Unmatched junction bases numbered 7, after V lost 6 bases and J lost 7 bases. Germline CDR1 and CDR2: ENHRY and SYGVKD. There are 14 residues in the CDR3. Here the CDR3 DNA reads TGTGCCATCAGCCGTATAGCGGGAGAGAATGAGCAGTTCTTC. This encodes CAISRIAGENEQFF.

This chain connects TRBV27 to TRBJ2-6, with D possibly TRBD2 on 5 matching bases. The CDR3 sequence is 15 residues long. Germline V lookup: CDR1 MNHEY, CDR2 SMNVEV (reference sequence). V lost 6 bases and J lost 1, with 10 bases in between. CDR3 sequence reads: CASSLPGSGANVLTF. The CDR3 DNA sequence: TGTGCCAGCAGCTTACCGGGGTCTGGGGCCAACGTCCTGACTTTC.

V usage is TRBV2 and J usage is TRBJ1-6; D not resolved. V dropped 6 bases and J dropped 7 bases, with 13 bases sitting between them. Germline CDR1 reads SNHLY; CDR2 reads FYNNEI. This CDR3 is 14 amino acids long. CDR3 region: CASSGETGNSPLHF. In DNA, the CDR3 is TGTGCCAGCAGCGGAGAGACCGGAAATTCACCCCTCCACTTT. Based on the CDR3 plus reference TRBV2 and TRBJ1-6, the full variable domain is EPEVTQTPSHQVTQMGQEVILRCVPISNHLYFYWYRQILGQKVEFLVSFYNNEISEKSEIFDDQFSVERPDGSNFTLKIRSTKLEDSAMYFCASSGETGNSPLHFGNGTRLTVT.